One sample yielded the 27 T cell receptor beta chains listed below, sequenced in a study of blood T cell repertoires in COVID-19. Sequencing was performed with immunoSEQ multiplex PCR; in TCRdb, only in-frame clones are kept and a portion is missing. The sample includes tens of thousands of clones, roughly 79% seen only once; the top ten take under 5.5%. Sample: peripheral blood. The source of these receptors is an elderly man with COVID-19, enrolled during active disease.

The V and J genes are TRBV6-2 or TRBV6-3 and TRBJ1-6, with 10 bases fitting TRBD1. The V segment lost 2 bases and the J segment 10 bases; nucleotides outside the gene matches: 8. The CDR3 is made up of 16 amino acids. CDR1 MNHEY and CDR2 SVGEGT come from the germline V gene. The CDR3 nucleotides read TGTGCCAGCAGTTACGTCCGGGGACAGGGGAGCTCACCCCTCCACTTT. This codes for CASSYVRGQGSSPLHF.

The J gene is TRBJ1-1, the V gene TRBV5-4, with D possibly matching TRBD1 (5 bases). Germline values: CDR1 SGHNT, CDR2 YYREEE (reference sequence). Trimming removed 4 bases from V and 5 bases from J, with 21 bases in between. The CDR3 contains 16 residues. The CDR3 here is CASSPYGSWGETEAFF. The CDR3, as DNA: TGTGCCAGCAGCCCCTATGGCAGTTGGGGGGAGACTGAAGCTTTCTTT.

The V gene is TRBV10-2, the J gene TRBJ1-2; possibly TRBD1 for D (5 bases). This CDR3 is built from 17 residues. Trimming cost V 6 bases and J 3 bases, with 23 bases left between them. From germline, CDR1 is WSHSY and CDR2 SAAADI. The CDR3 is CASRDRGWGSGDYGYTF. The CDR3 bases are TGCGCCAGCAGGGACCGGGGATGGGGGAGCGGGGACTATGGCTACACCTTC.

CDR3: CASRDLVETQYF. The CDR3 bases are TGTGCCAGCAGAGATTTAGTAGAGACCCAGTACTTC. The chain carries TRBV6-5 and TRBJ2-5; D gene unclear. Germline CDR1 is MNHEY and CDR2 is SVGAGI. V lost 6 bases, J lost 4 bases, and 9 bases lay in between. The CDR3 spans 12 residues.

The CDR3 protein is CASSPTAGGGTDTQYF. The CDR3 region has the DNA TGTGCCAGCAGCCCTACTGCCGGGGGGGGCACAGATACGCAGTATTTT. V is TRBV6-2 or TRBV6-3 and J is TRBJ2-3, with 8 nucleotides matching TRBD2. J lost 1 base, V lost 6 bases, and 9 bases had no gene match. The germline CDR1 and CDR2 sequences are MNHEY and SVGEGT. This CDR3 is 16 amino acids long.

The rearrangement uses TRBV16 and TRBJ1-2; D gene unclear. Germline assignment: CDR1 KGHSY and CDR2 FQNENV. CDR3 length: 12 amino acids. V dropped 1 base and J dropped 8 bases, with 8 bases sitting between them. The CDR3 spells CASSQFIAGYTF. The CDR3, as DNA: TGTGCCAGCAGCCAATTCATAGCAGGCTACACCTTC.

J is TRBJ1-6 and V is TRBV28; D might be TRBD1 (6 bases). The V gene's germline CDR1 is MDHEN and CDR2 SYDVKM. V was trimmed by 5 bases and J by 2 bases, leaving 22 bases between them. This CDR3 spans 19 amino acids. The CDR3 here is CASSLPAGAGVPYNSPLHF. The CDR3, as DNA: TGTGCCAGCAGTCTGCCGGCAGGGGCCGGAGTCCCCTATAATTCACCCCTCCACTTT.

The chain has TRBV28 and TRBJ1-5; 9 nucleotides align to TRBD1. V was clipped by 7 bases and J by 6 bases; unmatched bases: 13. CDR1 is MDHEN, CDR2 SYDVKM, per germline. The CDR3 extends over 16 amino acids. This CDR3 is CASKAVLGTGSQPQHF. The CDR3 coding sequence is TGTGCCAGCAAAGCTGTACTCGGGACAGGGAGTCAGCCCCAGCATTTT.

The chain is built from TRBV18 and TRBJ1-1; 10 bases fit TRBD1. Germline assignment: CDR1 KGHSH and CDR2 LQKENI. Trimming removed 0 bases from V and 7 bases from J; junction bases left unmatched: 5. The CDR3 sequence is 15 residues long. CDR3 amino acids: CASSPPLTGGGEAFF. Written as DNA, the CDR3 is TGTGCCAGCTCACCACCCTTGACAGGGGGCGGTGAAGCTTTCTTT.

This chain connects TRBV27 to TRBJ1-4; D gene unclear. Trimming pared 1 base from V and 8 bases from J, leaving 11 bases between. In germline, CDR1 is MNHEY, CDR2 SMNVEV (reference sequence). CDR3 length: 14 residues. The CDR3 sequence is CASSLWGASEKLFF. CDR3 nucleotides: TGTGCCAGCAGTTTATGGGGAGCGTCCGAAAAACTGTTTTTT.

The chain joins TRBV5-4 to TRBJ2-7; 9 nucleotides agree with TRBD1. V dropped 5 bases and J dropped 5; count of bases not matched to a gene: 14. The CDR3 spans 16 residues. Germline values: CDR1 SGHNT, CDR2 YYREEE (reference sequence). This CDR3 reads CASSRRSGTGTDEQYF. CDR3 nucleotides: TGTGCCAGCAGTCGTAGGTCCGGGACAGGGACCGACGAGCAGTACTTC.

The rearrangement uses TRBV28 and TRBJ2-3, with 8 bases aligning to TRBD2. This CDR3 comprises 18 residues. The V gene end was trimmed by 5 bases and the J gene end by 5 bases; junction bases not matched to a gene: 18. Germline V gene lookup returns CDR1 MDHEN and CDR2 SYDVKM. CDR3 DNA: TGTGCCAGCAGTCCCCCGAACCCCACTAGCGGAACGGGAGATACGCAGTATTTT. This sequence encodes CASSPPNPTSGTGDTQYF.

The V gene is TRBV5-1, the J gene TRBJ2-1; 11 bases fit TRBD2. V trimming: 3 bases; J trimming: 5 bases; junction bases outside the gene matches: 4. Germline CDR1 SGHRS, CDR2 YFSETQ. CDR3 length: 15 residues. The CDR3 region has the DNA TGCGCCAGCAGCTCACTAGCGGGAGTCAACAATGAGCAGTTCTTC. As protein: CASSSLAGVNNEQFF.

The chain uses TRBV5-5 and TRBJ2-1; D remains unclear. Germline V gene lookup returns CDR1 SGHKS and CDR2 YYEKEE (reference sequence). V lost 0 bases and J 0 bases, leaving 7 bases between the germline ends. The CDR3 length is 15 residues. The CDR3 sequence is CASSLDHSSYNEQFF. CDR3 DNA sequence: TGTGCCAGCAGCTTGGATCACAGCTCCTACAATGAGCAGTTCTTC. Using reference TRBV5-5 and TRBJ2-1 for the parts outside the CDR3, the full variable domain is DAGVTQSPTHLIKTRGQQVTLRCSPISGHKSVSWYQQVLGQGPQFIFQYYEKEERGRGNFPDRFSARQFPNYSSELNVNALLLGDSALYLCASSLDHSSYNEQFFGPGTRLTVL.

The chain combines TRBV30 with TRBJ2-7; 7 nucleotides agree with TRBD1. Germline values: CDR1 GTSNPN, CDR2 SVGIG (reference sequence). After removal of 0 bases from V and 2 bases from J, the junction contained 13 bases not matched to a gene. This CDR3 has 17 residues. The CDR3 DNA sequence: TGTGCCTGGAGTGTACGCCGAGGGGGCCCGGCTACCTACGAGCAGTACTTC. Its translation: CAWSVRRGGPATYEQYF.

This chain uses TRBV6-5 with TRBJ1-6, with 8 bases lining up with TRBD1. CDR1 and CDR2 from the germline V gene are MNHEY and SVGAGI. V dropped 7 bases and J dropped 5; count of bases not matched to a gene: 7. The CDR3 length is 15 residues. CDR3 in amino acids: CASIRTGTHNSPLHF. CDR3 bases: TGTGCCAGCATTCGGACAGGGACCCATAATTCACCCCTCCACTTT.

The gene calls are TRBV12-5 and TRBJ2-1; 7 bases map to TRBD1. Germline CDR1 is LGHNT and CDR2 is FRNRAP. This CDR3 comprises 13 residues. J lost 4 bases, V lost 6 bases, and 3 bases had no gene match. CDR3 DNA sequence: TGTGCTAGTGGGCCGACAGGGTACAATGAGCAGTTCTTC. Protein product: CASGPTGYNEQFF.

This rearrangement joins TRBV5-1 to TRBJ1-1, with 10 bases identical to TRBD1. Looked up from germline, CDR1 is SGHRS and CDR2 is YFSETQ. With V trimmed by 0 bases and J by 4 bases, 6 bases remained unmatched. The CDR3 contains 16 residues. CDR3 sequence: CASSLALGQGPTEAFF. The DNA of the CDR3 is TGCGCCAGCAGCTTGGCCTTGGGACAGGGGCCCACTGAAGCTTTCTTT.

This clone was seen only once. The V and J genes are TRBV5-1 and TRBJ2-7; D remains ambiguous. The CDR3 has 18 amino acids. CDR1 is SGHRS and CDR2 is YFSETQ in the germline V gene. Trimming took 2 bases from V and 3 from J, leaving 24 bases between them. CDR3 amino acids: CASSFGLLERPIHYEQYF. Here the CDR3 DNA reads TGCGCCAGCAGCTTCGGCCTCCTAGAACGCCCGATCCACTACGAGCAGTACTTC.

The CDR3 region has the DNA TGTGCCAGCAGCCACGGACAGGGTGGGAATGAAAAACTGTTTTTT. It translates to CASSHGQGGNEKLFF. The V call is TRBV6-4, the J call TRBJ1-4, with 8 nucleotides matching TRBD1. Unmatched junction bases numbered 8, after V lost 6 bases and J lost 5 bases. Per germline, CDR1 MRHNA and CDR2 SNTAGT. The CDR3 contains 15 residues.

This clone was found a few times. The chain employs TRBV19 and TRBJ2-2; the D gene is possibly TRBD2 (5 bases). The CDR3 consists of 12 residues. The germline CDR1 and CDR2 sequences are LNHDA and SQIVND (reference sequence). Trimming pared 7 bases from V and 4 bases from J, leaving 7 bases between. Here the CDR3 reads CASIGVTGELFF. The CDR3 DNA sequence: TGTGCCAGTATCGGGGTCACCGGGGAGCTGTTTTTT.

CDR3 nucleotides: TGTGCCAGCAGCAAAGAGGGGTGGAACTATGGCTACACCTTC. This encodes CASSKEGWNYGYTF. The chain recombines TRBV21-1 with TRBJ1-2; the table's D call of TRBD1 was not tested on the DNA. TRBV21-1 is a pseudogene locus. The CDR3 consists of 14 residues.

The J gene is TRBJ2-2, the V gene TRBV12-5, with 9 bases identical to TRBD2. CDR1 is LGHNT, CDR2 FRNRAP, per germline. After removal of 4 bases from V and 4 bases from J, the junction contained 4 bases not matched to a gene. This CDR3 comprises 15 residues. CDR3 DNA: TGTGCTAGTGGTTCCGGACTAGCGAGCACCGGGGAGCTGTTTTTT. This encodes CASGSGLASTGELFF.

This clone was counted only a few times. The chain carries TRBV2 and TRBJ2-1; 10 bases match TRBD1. Trimming removed 7 bases from V and 7 bases from J; junction bases left unmatched: 7. The CDR3 has 14 amino acids. Germline V gene lookup returns CDR1 SNHLY and CDR2 FYNNEI. The CDR3 loop is CASTRGQGGNEQFF. The CDR3 DNA reads TGTGCCAGCACCAGAGGACAGGGGGGGAATGAGCAGTTCTTC. The whole variable domain, remainder taken from reference TRBV2 and TRBJ2-1, is EPEVTQTPSHQVTQMGQEVILRCVPISNHLYFYWYRQILGQKVEFLVSFYNNEISEKSEIFDDQFSVERPDGSNFTLKIRSTKLEDSAMYFCASTRGQGGNEQFFGPGTRLTVL.

The genes are TRBV7-3 and TRBJ2-2; 9 nucleotides agree with TRBD2. Germline loops: CDR1 SGHTA, CDR2 FQGTGA. The CDR3 totals 16 residues. After removal of 0 bases from V and 6 bases from J, the junction contained 5 bases not matched to a gene. The DNA of the CDR3 is TGTGCCAGCAGCTTAACCCTAGCGGGACTGGCCGGGGAGCTGTTTTTT. It encodes CASSLTLAGLAGELFF.

The gene calls are TRBV5-4 and TRBJ1-6; TRBD1 matches at 8 bases. The CDR3 consists of 15 residues. V was pared by 4 bases and J by 9 bases, with 9 bases of the junction left unmatched. From germline, CDR1 is SGHNT and CDR2 YYREEE (reference sequence). Here the CDR3 DNA reads TGTGCCAGCAGCATCCAAGGACAGGGTTTTTCACCCCTCCACTTT. Its translation is CASSIQGQGFSPLHF.

This chain links TRBV28 with TRBJ1-5, with 7 positions matching TRBD1. Germline CDR1 and CDR2: MDHEN and SYDVKM. The CDR3 has 15 residues. V was pared by 6 bases and J by 3 bases, with 8 bases of the junction left unmatched. As DNA, the CDR3 is TGTGCCAGCAGCAGCGACAGGGCGACCAATCAGCCCCAGCATTTT. Translated, it gives CASSSDRATNQPQHF.